This record looks at one T cell receptor beta chain sequence and its context. Its cognate antigen is unknown. The data derive from a study of shared clonotypes between healthy human individuals. Study-wide results and caveats: Estimated clonotype richness was generally higher in naive than memory subsets. How much donors shared clonotypes was expected to be affected by sequencing depth.

DNA at 200 ng, roughly 27,000 T cell genomes, went into sorted-subset replicate PCRs. Repertoires were generated with immunoSEQ multiplex PCR, while TCRdb's copy carries only in-frame clones and drops some. The sample carries approximately 2,200,000 clones, 85% to 95% recorded once. The germline gives CDR1 MGHRA, CDR2 YSYEKL. The CDR3 has 15 residues. V was cut by 1 base and J by 9 bases, with 15 bases left in between. CD45RO negativity and positive selection for CCR7 defined naive CD8 cells, a population that excluded terminally differentiated effector memory CD45RA+ cells. Sequencing was performed on naive CD8+ T cells from PBMCs. The sequence came from a man aged 18 to 29 in good health. Some clones in this sample may be carry-over from other donors' samples. The chain carries TRBV4-1 and TRBJ2-2, with no clear D. The CDR3 coding sequence is TGCGCCAGCAGCCAAGGGATAACTCGAGTCCGGGAGCTGTTTTTT. This translates into CASSQGITRVRELFF.